This entry concerns a single TCR beta chain. The sample comes from a study of cytomegalovirus exposure and HLA in healthy donors. Primers: 60 Vbeta forward and 13 Jbeta reverse. Generated by immunoSEQ multiplex PCR, the TCRdb table keeps only in-frame clones and is missing some. The repertoire includes 55,000 to 80,000 clones, around 82% of them detected once, and over 1.5% sits in the top ten. The clonotype was recovered from a man aged 18 to 35 in good health and CMV-seronegative. The sequencing input was PBMCs.

In DNA form, the CDR3 reads TGTGCCAGCAGTTACTCGACGACGGGGGGAGAGCAGTACTTC. Translating it yields CASSYSTTGGEQYF. The chain combines TRBV6-5 with TRBJ2-7; 7 bases fit TRBD2. Germline CDR1 MNHEY, CDR2 SVGAGI. This CDR3 comprises 14 residues. The V and J ends lost 0 bases and 7 bases, in that order; junction bases with no gene match: 6.